This entry lists 19 T cell receptor beta chains sequenced from one sample in a study of blood T cell repertoires in COVID-19. Some clones are missing from TCRdb's copy, which holds only in-frame ones; the method was immunoSEQ multiplex PCR. This sample carries a few hundred thousand clones, roughly 84% of them seen once, and the ten largest clones take about 2.1%. Sequenced sample: peripheral blood. The receptors originated from a man aged 40-55 years who had recovered from COVID-19.

This chain uses TRBV7-2 with TRBJ2-5, with a tentative D call TRBD1 (7 bases). CDR3 length equals 17 residues. V gave up 5 bases and J gave up 1 base, with 20 bases separating them. Germline values: CDR1 SGHTA, CDR2 FQGNSA. The chain's CDR3 is CASSHQGGGEVQETQYF. The CDR3 coding sequence is TGTGCCAGCAGCCACCAGGGGGGCGGGGAGGTCCAAGAGACCCAGTACTTC.

This chain links TRBV9 with TRBJ1-1; 11 positions agree with TRBD1. CDR3 length equals 15 residues. Germline lookup yields CDR1 SGDLS and CDR2 YYNGEE. V lost 4 bases and J lost 3; bases outside the gene matches: 5. This chain's CDR3 is CASSFGQGADTEAFF. CDR3 nucleotide sequence: TGTGCCAGCAGCTTCGGACAGGGGGCGGACACTGAAGCTTTCTTT.

The table lists this clone with many counts. This chain uses TRBV5-5 with TRBJ2-7; a weak D match, TRBD2 (6 bases). This CDR3 spans 16 amino acids. Trimming removed 4 bases from V and 1 base from J, with 18 bases in between. The germline V gene encodes CDR1 SGHKS and CDR2 YYEKEE (reference sequence). CDR3 amino acids: CASSKPPPEGSYEQYF. CDR3 coding DNA: TGTGCCAGCAGCAAACCCCCGCCGGAGGGGTCCTACGAGCAGTACTTC.

V usage is TRBV2 and J usage is TRBJ1-1; 8 positions match TRBD1. The junction had 3 bases not matched to a gene; V was cut back by 5 bases and J by 1 base. Looked up from germline, CDR1 is SNHLY and CDR2 is FYNNEI. The CDR3 spans 14 residues. Here the CDR3 reads CASSSQGGNTEAFF. CDR3 sequence (DNA): TGTGCCAGCAGTTCACAGGGGGGGAACACTGAAGCTTTCTTT.

The chain uses TRBV29-1 and TRBJ1-2; 12 bases are shared with TRBD1. V trimming: 4 bases; J trimming: 8 bases; junction bases outside the gene matches: 11. The CDR3 is made up of 15 amino acids. CDR1 SQVTM and CDR2 ANQGSEA come from the germline V gene. The CDR3 nucleotides read TGCAGCGTTGGGGATCCCGGGACAGGGGGCTGGGGCTACACCTTC. Amino acids: CSVGDPGTGGWGYTF. Full variable domain (remainder filled in from reference TRBV29-1 and TRBJ1-2): SAVISQKPSRDICQRGTSLTIQCQVDSQVTMMFWYRQQPGQSLTLIATANQGSEATYESGFVIDKFPISRPNLTFSTLTVSNMSPEDSSIYLCSVGDPGTGGWGYTFGSGTRLTVV.

The chain carries TRBV19 and TRBJ1-1; D ambiguous. CDR1 is LNHDA and CDR2 is SQIVND in the germline V gene (reference sequence). V was cut by 7 bases and J by 0 bases, with 12 bases left in between. This CDR3 is 14 amino acids long. The DNA for the CDR3 is TGTGCCAGTATCCCGAGGAAGCTGAACACTGAAGCTTTCTTT. The encoded protein is CASIPRKLNTEAFF. Complete variable domain (other parts from reference TRBV19 and TRBJ1-1): DGGITQSPKYLFRKEGQNVTLSCEQNLNHDAMYWYRQDPGQGLRLIYYSQIVNDFQKGDIAEGYSVSREKKESFPLTVTSAQKNPTAFYLCASIPRKLNTEAFFGQGTRLTVV.

With respect to this clone: One junction end does not reproduce the germline sequence, and a read error may be involved. J is TRBJ2-7 and V is TRBV7-2, with D uncertain. CDR3 length: 12 residues. Germline CDR1 SGHTA, CDR2 FQGNSA. The CDR3 here is CASSLNLYGQYF. CDR3 in DNA: TGTGCCAGCAGCCTCAACTTATACGGGCAGTACTTC.

Within the sample, this clone is medium-sized. The chain combines TRBV6-5 with TRBJ2-7, with TRBD1 matching 10 bases. J gave up 5 bases and V 2 bases, and 9 bases lay outside the gene matches. Per the germline V gene, CDR1 is MNHEY and CDR2 is SVGAGI. This CDR3 is built from 16 residues. The CDR3 DNA is TGTGCCAGCAGTTACGCCGTAGGGACAGGGGCCCACGAGCAGTACTTC. Encoded protein: CASSYAVGTGAHEQYF.

This sequence joins TRBV6-1 and TRBJ2-7, with 10 bases fitting TRBD2. V shed 0 bases, J shed 3 bases, and the junction held 8 bases outside the gene matches. This CDR3 has 17 amino acids. Germline loops: CDR1 MNHNS, CDR2 SASEGT. Here the CDR3 reads CASSEAAERGGLYEQYF. CDR3 nucleotides: TGTGCCAGCAGTGAAGCTGCTGAGCGGGGGGGCCTCTACGAGCAGTACTTC.

The V and J genes are TRBV19 and TRBJ1-5; a possible D gene is TRBD1 (5 bases). Germline V gives CDR1 LNHDA, CDR2 SQIVND (reference sequence). V was clipped by 1 base and J by 1 base, with 8 bases between them. The CDR3 extends over 15 amino acids. The chain's CDR3 is CASSIVGGSNQPQHF. The CDR3 region has the DNA TGTGCCAGTAGTATAGTCGGGGGGAGCAATCAGCCCCAGCATTTT.

The chain recombines TRBV6-4 with TRBJ2-1; 8 nucleotides line up with TRBD2. The CDR3 runs to 14 residues. V was pared by 10 bases and J by 8 bases, with 13 bases of the junction left unmatched. Germline V gene data show CDR1 as MRHNA and CDR2 as SNTAGT. The CDR3 nucleotides read TGTGCCATTTTAGCGGGGCGCCTTTTTGATGAGCAGTTCTTC. This sequence encodes CAILAGRLFDEQFF.

J is TRBJ2-1 and V is TRBV10-3; 11 bases are shared with TRBD2. The CDR3 runs 21 residues. With 5 bases clipped from V and 4 bases from J, the junction kept 22 bases outside the gene matches. Germline-derived CDR1 and CDR2 are ENHRY and SYGVKD. CDR3 amino acids: CAISNYRDRFRLAGGYNEQFF. The CDR3 DNA sequence: TGTGCCATCAGTAACTACCGGGACAGATTCCGATTAGCGGGGGGGTACAATGAGCAGTTCTTC.

The V gene is TRBV27, the J gene TRBJ2-1; D unresolved. CDR1 and CDR2 (germline): MNHEY, SMNVEV (reference sequence). This CDR3 contains 15 residues. The V gene lost 5 bases and the J gene lost 5 bases, with 16 bases spanning the gap. This CDR3 is CASSHIKPPNNEQFF. Here the CDR3 DNA reads TGTGCCAGCAGTCATATAAAGCCACCCAACAATGAGCAGTTCTTC.

This chain's CDR3 is CASRLGTGDSYEQYF. The CDR3 DNA follows: TGTGCCTCCCGCTTGGGTACGGGAGACTCCTACGAGCAGTACTTC. The rearrangement links TRBV5-4 to TRBJ2-7, with D perhaps TRBD2 (6 bases). This CDR3 is built from 15 residues. Trimming cost V 10 bases and J 0 bases, with 20 bases left between them. Germline V gives CDR1 SGHNT, CDR2 YYREEE (reference sequence). Supplemented by reference TRBV5-4 and TRBJ2-7, the full variable domain reads ETGVTQSPTHLIKTRGQQVTLRCSSQSGHNTVSWYQQALGQGPQFIFQYYREEENGRGNFPPRFSGLQFPNYSSELNVNALELDDSALYLCASRLGTGDSYEQYFGPGTRLTVT.

V usage is TRBV7-6 and J usage is TRBJ1-1; no clear D. CDR3 length equals 15 residues. V shed 5 bases and J shed 0 bases, with 13 bases lying between them. Germline V gene sequence: CDR1 SGHVS, CDR2 FNYEAQ. CDR3 nucleotides: TGTGCCAGCAGCCCAATGGGGAGGATGAACACTGAAGCTTTCTTT. As protein: CASSPMGRMNTEAFF.

The CDR3: CASSPQGYGYTF. The CDR3 nucleotides are TGCGCCAGCAGCCCGCAGGGATATGGCTACACCTTC. The V gene is TRBV4-1, the J gene TRBJ1-2, with D possibly being TRBD1 (5 bases). The CDR3 extends over 12 amino acids. In germline, CDR1 is MGHRA, CDR2 YSYEKL. Trimming removed 4 bases at V and 5 bases at J, with 8 bases between.

The J gene is TRBJ2-3, the V gene TRBV5-4, with TRBD2 as a possible D gene (7 bases). Germline CDR1 is SGHNT and CDR2 is YYREEE (reference sequence). The CDR3 is 14 residues long. Deletions cut 4 bases from V and 4 bases from J, with 13 bases between. The DNA for the CDR3 is TGTGCCAGCAGCGGGGGGGGCGAGTCAGATACGCAGTATTTT. This codes for CASSGGGESDTQYF.

This chain links TRBV30 with TRBJ2-1; D is unclear. Per germline, CDR1 GTSNPN and CDR2 SVGIG (reference sequence). The CDR3 is 11 residues long. Trimming stripped 3 bases from V and 8 bases from J, with 8 bases between. The CDR3 nucleotides are TGTGCCTGGAGCCCAGGCCATGAGCAGTTCTTC. This translates into CAWSPGHEQFF.

The CDR3 DNA reads as TGTGCCAGCAGTGAGCCCCGAGACAGGGTAAACAATGAGCAGTTCTTC. Residues: CASSEPRDRVNNEQFF. The chain has TRBV2 and TRBJ2-1, with TRBD1 identical over 7 bases. The CDR3 runs to 16 residues. CDR1 and CDR2 from the germline V gene are SNHLY and FYNNEI. Trimming cost V 3 bases and J 5 bases; bases outside gene matches: 10.